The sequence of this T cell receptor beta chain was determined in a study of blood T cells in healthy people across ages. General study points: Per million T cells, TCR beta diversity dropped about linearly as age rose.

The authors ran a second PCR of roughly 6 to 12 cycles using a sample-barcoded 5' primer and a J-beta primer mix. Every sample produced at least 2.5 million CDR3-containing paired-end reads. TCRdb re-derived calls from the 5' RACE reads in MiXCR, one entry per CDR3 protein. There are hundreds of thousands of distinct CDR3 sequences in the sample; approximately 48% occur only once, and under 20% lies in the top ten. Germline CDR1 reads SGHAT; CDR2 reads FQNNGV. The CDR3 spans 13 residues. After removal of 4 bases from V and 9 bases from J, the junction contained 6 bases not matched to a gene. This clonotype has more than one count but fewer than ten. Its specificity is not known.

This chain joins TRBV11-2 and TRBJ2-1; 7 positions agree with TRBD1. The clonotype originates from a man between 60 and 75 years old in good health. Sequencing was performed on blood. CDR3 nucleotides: TGTGCCAGCAGCTCGGGACAGATTTTTGAGCAGTTCTTC. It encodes CASSSGQIFEQFF.